This T cell receptor beta chain was captured by sequencing in a study of regulatory T cells in long-lasting Graves disease. CDR3-region Arm-PCR and iRepertoire HTBI primers produced the TCR beta libraries. TCRdb processed the multiplex PCR reads anew with MiXCR; each CDR3 protein has one entry. The sample lists over 500,000 distinct CDR3 sequences; 15% to 20% were seen once. Time point in this sample: newly diagnosed GD, antithyroid drugs for less than 3 months. Extracted RNA from PBMCs served as the source of the TCR library. This clonotype has a handful of counts. This same sample was also taken into another study, of T cells in Graves' hyperthyroidism and ophthalmopathy. That investigation notes: Initially, a first-round RT-PCR of the TCR CDR3 employed the HTBI primer set.

The sample was peripheral blood mononuclear cells (PBMCs), taken at new diagnosis, from a patient treated with antithyroid drugs. The source of this sequence is a man aged 18 to 30 with Graves disease.

The CDR3 DNA follows: TGTGCCACCCGAGAGGGACAGGGGATGTCCGGGGAGCTGTTTTTT. This translates into CATREGQGMSGELFF. The chain couples TRBV15 to TRBJ2-2; 10 bases are a match to TRBD1. The length of the CDR3 is 15 residues. CDR1 and CDR2 from the germline V gene are LNHNV and YYDKDF (reference sequence). Trimming took 8 bases from V and 6 from J; bases not matched to a gene: 9.